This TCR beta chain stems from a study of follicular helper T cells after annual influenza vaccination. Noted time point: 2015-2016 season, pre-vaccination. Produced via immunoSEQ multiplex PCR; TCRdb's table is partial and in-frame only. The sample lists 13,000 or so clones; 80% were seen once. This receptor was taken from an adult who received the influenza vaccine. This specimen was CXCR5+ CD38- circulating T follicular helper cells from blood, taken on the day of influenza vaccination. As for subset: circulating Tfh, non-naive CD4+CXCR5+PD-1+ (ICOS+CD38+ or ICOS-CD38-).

For the CDR3, the DNA is TGCGCCAGCACCTATTCCGTAGACAGGATCAATGAGCAGTTCTTC. The encoded protein is CASTYSVDRINEQFF. The chain is built from TRBV4-1 and TRBJ2-1; tentatively, D is TRBD1 (6 bases). CDR1 is MGHRA, CDR2 YSYEKL, per germline. Trimming stripped 7 bases from V and 6 bases from J, with 19 bases between. This CDR3 region has 15 residues.